The rows below give T cell receptor beta chains drawn from one sample of a study of blood T cells in healthy people across ages. In TCRdb, the 5' RACE reads were re-called with MiXCR into one record per CDR3 protein. The sample lists about 670,000 distinct CDR3 sequences, roughly two fifths occurring once. The source material was blood. These receptors all stem from a man aged 80 or over in good health. Both conserved end residues are part of each CDR3. The order of the fields is CDR3 DNA, CDR3 protein, D gene, V gene, J gene, clone size. The D gene is left open where the match is weak. Some rows mark clone size as missing; the rest say once, few, many or name a class of expanded clone.

CDR3 DNA: TGCGCCAGCAGCTTGCTGTTTGATACGCAGTATTTT
CDR3 protein: CASSLLFDTQYF
D gene: -
V gene: TRBV5-1
J gene: TRBJ2-3
clone size: once

CDR3 DNA: TGCGCCAGCAGCCCCTTGGCGCGGGGGGGCCGAGAGACCCAGTACTTC
CDR3 protein: CASSPLARGGRETQYF
D gene: TRBD2
V gene: TRBV4-3
J gene: TRBJ2-5
clone size: -

CDR3 DNA: TGCAGTGCTAGGGGGCAGGGTATCAATGAGCAGTTCTTC
CDR3 protein: CSARGQGINEQFF
D gene: -
V gene: TRBV20-1
J gene: TRBJ2-1
clone size: -

CDR3 DNA: TGCAGTGCTAGTCGTAGAGCCGGGGTAGGCTCCTACAATGAGCAGTTCTTC
CDR3 protein: CSASRRAGVGSYNEQFF
D gene: -
V gene: TRBV20-1
J gene: TRBJ2-1
clone size: -

CDR3 DNA: TGTGCCAGCAGTGCATCCGGGACAGGGGCCACTGAAGCTTTCTTT
CDR3 protein: CASSASGTGATEAFF
D gene: TRBD1
V gene: TRBV6-2/TRBV6-3
J gene: TRBJ1-1
clone size: few

CDR3 DNA: TGTGCCACCGGCACGTCCACAGATACGCAGTATTTT
CDR3 protein: CATGTSTDTQYF
D gene: -
V gene: TRBV24-1
J gene: TRBJ2-3
clone size: many

CDR3 DNA: TGCAGCGTCGAGACAGGGACGTACGAGCAGTACTTC
CDR3 protein: CSVETGTYEQYF
D gene: TRBD1
V gene: TRBV29-1
J gene: TRBJ2-7
clone size: -

CDR3 DNA: TGTGCCAGCTCACCAACCAGGGGGAACACTGAAGCTTTCTTT
CDR3 protein: CASSPTRGNTEAFF
D gene: -
V gene: TRBV18
J gene: TRBJ1-1
clone size: few

CDR3 DNA: TGTGCCAGCAGCTTCCCCCCCCGCGGGGCCTTAAACTATGGCCACACCTTC
CDR3 protein: CASSFPPRGALNYGHTF
D gene: -
V gene: TRBV11-2
J gene: TRBJ1-2
clone size: -

CDR3 DNA: TGTGCCAGCAGCCCAGTTCGGGGGGGTACGCAGTATTTT
CDR3 protein: CASSPVRGGTQYF
D gene: TRBD2
V gene: TRBV12-3/TRBV12-4
J gene: TRBJ2-3
clone size: once

CDR3 DNA: TGTGCCAGCAGCTGGACAGATGGCAGTCAGCCCCAGCATTTT
CDR3 protein: CASSWTDGSQPQHF
D gene: -
V gene: TRBV6-2/TRBV6-3
J gene: TRBJ1-5
clone size: few

CDR3 DNA: TGCGCCAGCAGCTTGGCAGGCTCCTACGAGCAGTACTTC
CDR3 protein: CASSLAGSYEQYF
D gene: -
V gene: TRBV7-2
J gene: TRBJ2-7
clone size: many

CDR3 DNA: TGTGCCAGCAGTGGGACAGGGGGCGCCGGGGCCAAAAACATTCAGTACTTC
CDR3 protein: CASSGTGGAGAKNIQYF
D gene: TRBD1
V gene: TRBV6-1
J gene: TRBJ2-4
clone size: many

CDR3 DNA: TGCGCCAGCAGCCAGGGACAGGGAGCCCAAGAGACCCAGTACTTC
CDR3 protein: CASSQGQGAQETQYF
D gene: TRBD1
V gene: TRBV5-1
J gene: TRBJ2-5
clone size: few

CDR3 DNA: TGTGCCAGCAGCCCGGACGGATACATGAACACTGAAGCTTTCTTT
CDR3 protein: CASSPDGYMNTEAFF
D gene: -
V gene: TRBV3-1
J gene: TRBJ1-1
clone size: -

CDR3 DNA: TGTGCCAGCAGCGTACAGGGCAGGGATGGCTACACCTTC
CDR3 protein: CASSVQGRDGYTF
D gene: -
V gene: TRBV9
J gene: TRBJ1-2
clone size: -

CDR3 DNA: TGTGCCAGCAGTGACTCTAGCGGGGGGGGCAATGAGCAGTACTTC
CDR3 protein: CASSDSSGGGNEQYF
D gene: TRBD2
V gene: TRBV6-4
J gene: TRBJ2-7
clone size: -

CDR3 DNA: TGTGCCAGCAGCCTCAGACTAGCAGACTACAATGAGCAGTTCTTC
CDR3 protein: CASSLRLADYNEQFF
D gene: TRBD2
V gene: TRBV9
J gene: TRBJ2-1
clone size: -

CDR3 DNA: TGTGCCAGCAGCATCAACCGGGGACAAGAGACCCAGTACTTC
CDR3 protein: CASSINRGQETQYF
D gene: -
V gene: TRBV7-2
J gene: TRBJ2-5
clone size: -

CDR3 DNA: TGTGCCAGCAGCCTTCCCCAGCAGGATGAGCAGTTCTTC
CDR3 protein: CASSLPQQDEQFF
D gene: -
V gene: TRBV21-1
J gene: TRBJ2-1
clone size: -

CDR3 DNA: TGTGCCAGCAGCCAAGCTTGGACGACGACCGGGGAGCTGTTTTTT
CDR3 protein: CASSQAWTTTGELFF
D gene: -
V gene: TRBV3-1
J gene: TRBJ2-2
clone size: many

CDR3 DNA: TGTGCCAGCAGTTTAATGGACAGGGTGTCCACTGAAGCTTTCTTT
CDR3 protein: CASSLMDRVSTEAFF
D gene: TRBD1
V gene: TRBV27
J gene: TRBJ1-1
clone size: -

CDR3 DNA: TGTGCCAGCAGCCAACAGGGTGGGTTCACTGAAGCTTTCTTT
CDR3 protein: CASSQQGGFTEAFF
D gene: -
V gene: TRBV7-2
J gene: TRBJ1-1
clone size: -

CDR3 DNA: TGTGCTAGCAGCAAGGGACTAAAGAACGAGCAGTACTTC
CDR3 protein: CASSKGLKNEQYF
D gene: TRBD2
V gene: TRBV7-7
J gene: TRBJ2-7
clone size: once

CDR3 DNA: TGTGCCAGCAGTCTCACCGGACAGTTTCTTACCGGGGAGCTGTTTTTT
CDR3 protein: CASSLTGQFLTGELFF
D gene: -
V gene: TRBV6-2/TRBV6-3
J gene: TRBJ2-2
clone size: -

CDR3 DNA: TGTGCCAGCAGCGTGACACTCTATAATCCACCCCTCCACTTT
CDR3 protein: CASSVTLYNPPLHF
D gene: -
V gene: TRBV27
J gene: TRBJ1-6
clone size: -

CDR3 DNA: TGTGCCAGCAAGCAACTGGGACAGGGACTTGACTATGGCTACACCTTC
CDR3 protein: CASKQLGQGLDYGYTF
D gene: TRBD1
V gene: TRBV6-2/TRBV6-3
J gene: TRBJ1-2
clone size: -

CDR3 DNA: TGCAGTGCTAGCCGAGGGGGTTACAATGAGCAGTACTTC
CDR3 protein: CSASRGGYNEQYF
D gene: -
V gene: TRBV20-1
J gene: TRBJ2-5
clone size: few

CDR3 DNA: TGTGCCAGCAGTTACTCCGGGGTATCGGATACGCAGTATTTT
CDR3 protein: CASSYSGVSDTQYF
D gene: -
V gene: TRBV6-2/TRBV6-3
J gene: TRBJ2-3
clone size: many

CDR3 DNA: TGTGCCAGCAGTTTAAACAGGGAAGCTTTCTTT
CDR3 protein: CASSLNREAFF
D gene: -
V gene: TRBV28
J gene: TRBJ1-1
clone size: many

CDR3 DNA: TGTGCCAGCACCTCACCGGGGGTCCGCGAGCAGTTCTTC
CDR3 protein: CASTSPGVREQFF
D gene: -
V gene: TRBV6-1
J gene: TRBJ2-1
clone size: -

CDR3 DNA: TGTGCCAGCAGTCCGCGGAGAGGGAACGGGGAGCTGTTTTTT
CDR3 protein: CASSPRRGNGELFF
D gene: -
V gene: TRBV6-5
J gene: TRBJ2-2
clone size: -

CDR3 DNA: TGTGCCAGCAGTTGGACTAGCGGGGATACAGATACGCAGTATTTT
CDR3 protein: CASSWTSGDTDTQYF
D gene: TRBD2
V gene: TRBV6-6
J gene: TRBJ2-3
clone size: many

CDR3 DNA: TGTGCCAGCAGTTTACAGGGGGCCCGGAACACCGGGGAGCTGTTTTTT
CDR3 protein: CASSLQGARNTGELFF
D gene: TRBD1
V gene: TRBV6-5
J gene: TRBJ2-2
clone size: -

CDR3 DNA: TGTGCCAGCAGCTTGGGGTTCCGGGGGGACACAGATACGCAGTATTTT
CDR3 protein: CASSLGFRGDTDTQYF
D gene: TRBD2
V gene: TRBV5-4
J gene: TRBJ2-3
clone size: few

CDR3 DNA: TGCGCCAGCAGCGAAATACAGGGGAATAATGAGCAGTTCTTC
CDR3 protein: CASSEIQGNNEQFF
D gene: TRBD1
V gene: TRBV4-1
J gene: TRBJ2-1
clone size: -

CDR3 DNA: TGCAGTGCTAGGTCACAGGAGTTTCTTTACAATGAGCAGTACTTC
CDR3 protein: CSARSQEFLYNEQYF
D gene: -
V gene: TRBV20-1
J gene: TRBJ2-5
clone size: -

CDR3 DNA: TGTGCCATCAGGACAGCGGACAGCTACAATGAGCAGTACTTC
CDR3 protein: CAIRTADSYNEQYF
D gene: -
V gene: TRBV10-3
J gene: TRBJ2-7
clone size: -

CDR3 DNA: TGCAGTGCTAGACGACAGAACTTCTTGAGCTCCTACGAGCAGTACTTC
CDR3 protein: CSARRQNFLSSYEQYF
D gene: -
V gene: TRBV20-1
J gene: TRBJ2-7
clone size: few

CDR3 DNA: TGTGCCTGGAGTATCGGTCTTAGCTCAGATACGCAGTATTTT
CDR3 protein: CAWSIGLSSDTQYF
D gene: -
V gene: TRBV30
J gene: TRBJ2-3
clone size: -

CDR3 DNA: TGTGCCAGCAGCCCACAGGGGGCTGCTGGCTATGGCTACACCTTC
CDR3 protein: CASSPQGAAGYGYTF
D gene: TRBD1
V gene: TRBV7-2
J gene: TRBJ1-2
clone size: few

CDR3 DNA: TGTGCCAGCGGAGAGGGGGGGATTGAAAAACTGTTTTTT
CDR3 protein: CASGEGGIEKLFF
D gene: -
V gene: TRBV27
J gene: TRBJ1-4
clone size: few